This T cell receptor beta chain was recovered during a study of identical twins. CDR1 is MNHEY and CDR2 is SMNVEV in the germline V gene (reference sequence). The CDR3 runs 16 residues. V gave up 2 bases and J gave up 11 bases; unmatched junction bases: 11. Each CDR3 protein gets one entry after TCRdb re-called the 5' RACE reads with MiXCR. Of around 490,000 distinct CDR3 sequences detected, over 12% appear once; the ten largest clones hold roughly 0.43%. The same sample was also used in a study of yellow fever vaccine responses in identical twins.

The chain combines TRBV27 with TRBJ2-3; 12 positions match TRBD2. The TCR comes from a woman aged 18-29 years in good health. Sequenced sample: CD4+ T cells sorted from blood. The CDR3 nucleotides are TGTGCCAGCAGTTTACGACTAGCGGGGGCCCCGAATGGGCAGTATTTT. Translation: CASSLRLAGAPNGQYF.